These 13 T cell receptor beta chains originate from one sample sequenced in a study of persistence of HIV-infected CD4 T cells. This was the immunoSEQ version 4 assay in survey mode. Data came from immunoSEQ multiplex PCR; TCRdb stores just in-frame clones and leaves some out. The sample records 25,000 to 35,000 clones, 82% being singletons. These receptors' antigens are unknown. The stimulus was lysate of CMV-infected fibroblasts, roughly 10 ug/mL. CD40L-negative CD69-negative CD45RO-high memory CD4+ T cells were sorted as populations depleted of antigen-responding cells. The material was CD4+ T cells sorted from PBMCs after approximately 19-hour stimulation, obtained from a patient who received antiretroviral therapy. The source is an adult man with HIV who was CMV-seropositive.

The CDR3, as DNA: TGCGCCAGCAGGGAGGGGGCCCGGACGCAGTATTTT. This sequence encodes CASREGARTQYF. The chain joins TRBV10-2 to TRBJ2-3; weak D call: TRBD1 (7 bases). The CDR3 is made up of 12 amino acids. V lost 6 bases and J 9 bases, leaving 13 bases between the germline ends. Germline values: CDR1 WSHSY, CDR2 SAAADI.

J is TRBJ1-6 and V is TRBV30; a possible D gene is TRBD1 (5 bases). From germline, CDR1 is GTSNPN and CDR2 SVGIG (reference sequence). The CDR3 is 13 amino acids. The V end was cut by 1 base, the J end by 13 bases, with 14 bases between. As DNA, the CDR3 is TGTGCCTGGAGTGAAACAACAGGTACGCCCCTCCACTTT. Its protein is CAWSETTGTPLHF.

This clone was seen more than once but under ten times. The chain recombines TRBV6-1 with TRBJ1-2; D perhaps matches TRBD1 (5 bases). The germline CDR1 and CDR2 sequences are MNHNS and SASEGT. This CDR3 is built from 15 residues. Between the trimmed V and J ends, which lost 2 bases and 8 bases, there was a span of 18 bases. Written as DNA, the CDR3 is TGTGCCAGCAGTGAAAGGGGACGGACCGGGGAGGGCTACACCTTC. This codes for CASSERGRTGEGYTF.

The chain couples TRBV5-4 to TRBJ2-5, with 7 bases lining up with TRBD1. This CDR3 is 17 amino acids long. Trimming at V came to 2 bases and at J to 1 base, leaving 11 bases not matched to a gene. Germline CDR1 reads SGHNT; CDR2 reads YYREEE (reference sequence). The CDR3 nucleotides are TGTGCCAGCAGCTTCCCCGGGACAGATATTTCCCAAGAGACCCAGTACTTC. Protein product: CASSFPGTDISQETQYF. The variable domain in full, with the rest retrieved from reference TRBV5-4 and TRBJ2-5, is ETGVTQSPTHLIKTRGQQVTLRCSSQSGHNTVSWYQQALGQGPQFIFQYYREEENGRGNFPPRFSGLQFPNYSSELNVNALELDDSALYLCASSFPGTDISQETQYFGPGTRLLVL.

The rearrangement links TRBV5-4 to TRBJ2-7, with 7 bases matching TRBD2. Germline CDR1 and CDR2: SGHNT and YYREEE (reference sequence). This CDR3 has 14 residues. After removal of 4 bases from V and 6 bases from J, the junction contained 10 bases not matched to a gene. CDR3 amino acids: CASSSGTLPSEQYF. The CDR3, as DNA: TGTGCCAGCAGCAGCGGGACCCTTCCGAGCGAGCAGTACTTC.

The chain recombines TRBV3-1 (or the pseudogene TRBV3-2) with TRBJ2-1; unclear D gene. With 2 bases removed from V and 6 bases from J, the gap between germline ends came to 8 bases. Per the germline V gene, CDR1 is LGHDT and CDR2 is YNNKEL (reference sequence). This CDR3 is built from 13 residues. CDR3 DNA sequence: TGTGCCAGCAGCCAACTCCGGAGCAATGAGCAGTTCTTC. This gives the protein CASSQLRSNEQFF.

The chain uses TRBV5-1 and TRBJ2-1, with D tentatively TRBD1 or TRBD2 (5 bases each). The CDR3 contains 15 residues. In germline, CDR1 is SGHRS, CDR2 YFSETQ. V lost 4 bases and J lost 2, with 13 bases in between. The CDR3: CASSGGPGAYNEQFF. The CDR3 coding sequence is TGCGCCAGCAGCGGGGGTCCTGGGGCCTACAATGAGCAGTTCTTC.

The V call is TRBV6-4, the J call TRBJ1-6, with D hard to call. From germline, CDR1 is MRHNA and CDR2 SNTAGT. This CDR3 comprises 14 residues. The germline V and J ends were trimmed by 4 bases and 6 bases, with 10 bases remaining between them. CDR3 loop: CASSAGGSNSPLHF. In nucleotides, the CDR3 is TGTGCCAGCAGTGCAGGAGGGAGTAATTCACCCCTCCACTTT.

The V call is TRBV5-6, the J call TRBJ2-4; no reliable D call. Germline CDR1 SGHDT, CDR2 YYEEEE. V lost 7 bases and J 3 bases, leaving 14 bases between the germline ends. The CDR3 runs 14 residues. CDR3 protein: CASFRTTNKNIQYF. The CDR3 DNA follows: TGTGCCAGCTTCAGAACCACAAACAAAAACATTCAGTACTTC.

The J gene is TRBJ1-3, the V gene TRBV14, with D possibly TRBD1 on 5 matching bases. The CDR3 is 14 residues long. Deletions cut 8 bases from V and 0 bases from J, with 11 bases between. Germline CDR1 SGHDN, CDR2 FVKESK. CDR3 in DNA: TGTGCCAGCGCAGCGGGGGTCTCTGGAAACACCATATATTTT. Translation gives CASAAGVSGNTIYF. Looking up the rest from reference TRBV14 and TRBJ1-3 gives the full variable domain: EAGVTQFPSHSVIEKGQTVTLRCDPISGHDNLYWYRRVMGKEIKFLLHFVKESKQDESGMPNNRFLAERTGGTYSTLKVQPAELEDSGVYFCASAAGVSGNTIYFGEGSWLTVV.

On this clone itself: An end of the junction does not agree with germline; a read error may underlie this. This chain joins TRBV3-1 (or the pseudogene TRBV3-2) and TRBJ1-1; possibly TRBD1 for D (5 bases). Germline values: CDR1 LGHDT, CDR2 YNNKEL (reference sequence). The CDR3 covers 14 residues. In DNA, the CDR3 is TGTACCAGCAGCCAAGAGGGCAGGGTCTTTGAAGCTTTCTTT. This translates into CTSSQEGRVFEAFF.

The V gene is TRBV7-2, the J gene TRBJ1-1, with D unresolved. The CDR3 has 13 amino acids. The V end lost 5 bases, the J end lost 1 base, and 8 bases lay between the germline ends. CDR1 SGHTA and CDR2 FQGNSA come from the germline V gene. The chain's CDR3 is CASSMEGNTEAFF. In DNA form, the CDR3 reads TGTGCCAGCAGCATGGAGGGGAACACTGAAGCTTTCTTT.

The chain recombines TRBV2 with TRBJ1-1; TRBD1 might be the D (5 bases). CDR3 length: 18 residues. The V end was cut by 0 bases, the J end by 2 bases, with 19 bases between. The V gene's germline CDR1 is SNHLY and CDR2 FYNNEI. The CDR3 loop is CASSEAGGSWVGNTEAFF. CDR3 sequence (DNA): TGTGCCAGCAGTGAAGCTGGGGGAAGCTGGGTAGGAAACACTGAAGCTTTCTTT.